This T cell receptor beta chain was documented in a study of blood T cell repertoires in COVID-19. In the original workflow: Amplifying reference gene primers gave estimates of nucleated cell counts. Using immunoSEQ multiplex PCR, the repertoire was profiled, and TCRdb retains in-frame clones only, with some absent. The DNA was the basis for D and trimming; V, J and clone size are from that table. Seen here are fewer than 300,000 clones, roughly 89% observed once, and the top ten hold approximately 0.84%. The CDR3 covers 14 residues. Trimming took 6 bases from V and 2 from J, leaving 14 bases between them. Germline loops: CDR1 ENHRY, CDR2 SYGVKD.

Sequencing used peripheral blood. The V gene is TRBV10-3, the J gene TRBJ2-7, with D possibly TRBD2 on 5 matching bases. This receptor was taken from a man aged 25-45 years with acute or convalescent COVID-19. DNA of the CDR3: TGTGCCATCAGCGGAACTAGTACCGCCTACGAGCAGTACTTC. Its protein is CAISGTSTAYEQYF.